One sample yielded the 30 T cell receptor beta chains listed below, sequenced in a study of cytomegalovirus exposure and HLA in healthy donors. With 60 Vbeta and 13 Jbeta primers, the PCR was carried out. Measured with immunoSEQ multiplex PCR; TCRdb has only the in-frame clones, and not every one. The sample lists 150,000 to 180,000 clones, about four fifths occurring once. Sequencing was done on a sample of PBMCs. These receptors all come from a man aged 30 to 39 in good health and CMV-seropositive.

This clone appeared a few times. This chain joins TRBV7-2 and TRBJ1-5; no definite D call. V was pared by 1 base and J by 3 bases, with 4 bases between. Germline-derived CDR1 and CDR2 are SGHTA and FQGNSA. The length of the CDR3 is 13 residues. The CDR3 bases are TGTGCCAGCAGCTTAGGTCTCAATCAGCCCCAGCATTTT. This translates into CASSLGLNQPQHF.

The chain carries TRBV5-6 and TRBJ2-5; maybe TRBD1 (6 bases). The CDR3 is 13 residues long. Germline CDR1 SGHDT, CDR2 YYEEEE. Trimming stripped 5 bases from V and 7 bases from J, with 15 bases between. Here the CDR3 DNA reads TGTGCCAGCAGTCCCAGGGGACCGGGGACCCAGTACTTC. Protein sequence: CASSPRGPGTQYF.

V gene TRBV27 combines with J gene TRBJ2-3; 13 positions match TRBD2. CDR1 MNHEY and CDR2 SMNVEV come from the germline V gene (reference sequence). V shed 6 bases and J 1 base; nucleotides not matched to a gene: 7. This CDR3 is 17 amino acids long. The CDR3, as DNA: TGTGCCAGCAGACCTAGGACTAGCGGGGGACGCACAGATACGCAGTATTTT. It specifies CASRPRTSGGRTDTQYF.

J is TRBJ1-1 and V is TRBV2; D gene unclear. CDR1 and CDR2 from the germline V gene are SNHLY and FYNNEI. V lost 8 bases and J 10 bases, leaving 8 bases between the germline ends. This CDR3 region has 9 residues. In nucleotides, the CDR3 is TGTGCCAGCGGGGAGGGAGCTTTCTTT. It yields the protein CASGEGAFF.

This clone turned up a few times. The chain has TRBV7-9 and TRBJ2-2; D remains ambiguous. The CDR3 loop spans 13 amino acids. V was shortened by 9 bases and J by 7 bases, with 15 bases between the two germline ends. CDR1 and CDR2 from the germline V gene are SEHNR and FQNEAQ (reference sequence). The CDR3 region is CARPLESGGELFF. The CDR3 nucleotides read TGTGCCAGGCCTTTGGAGAGTGGCGGGGAGCTGTTTTTT.

This rearrangement joins TRBV28 to TRBJ2-1; 16 bases match TRBD2. Germline V gene lookup returns CDR1 MDHEN and CDR2 SYDVKM. This CDR3 region has 14 residues. After removal of 4 bases from V and 11 bases from J, the junction contained 2 bases not matched to a gene. The CDR3 sequence: CASSSGLAGGQQFF. The CDR3 DNA sequence: TGTGCCAGCAGTTCGGGACTAGCGGGAGGGCAGCAGTTCTTC.

This chain connects TRBV10-3 to TRBJ2-1, with TRBD1 matching over 9 bases. Germline V lookup: CDR1 ENHRY, CDR2 SYGVKD. This CDR3 region has 15 residues. Trimming removed 8 bases from V and 8 bases from J; junction bases left unmatched: 13. DNA of the CDR3: TGTGCCATCCGCCAAAGGGGAACAGGGGGCGATGAGCAGTTCTTC. Translation: CAIRQRGTGGDEQFF.

This sequence joins TRBV4-1 and TRBJ2-3; 8 bases map to TRBD2. This CDR3 is built from 17 residues. Germline V gene data show CDR1 as MGHRA and CDR2 as YSYEKL. V lost 3 bases and J lost 5; bases outside the gene matches: 13. The CDR3 here is CASSHPVNGRALDTQYF. The CDR3, as DNA: TGCGCCAGCAGCCATCCCGTGAACGGGAGGGCCTTAGATACGCAGTATTTT.

This sequence joins TRBV6-6 and TRBJ1-1; possibly TRBD1 for D (5 bases). The CDR3 has 16 residues. Trimming took off 5 bases at V and 1 base at J, with 17 bases between the two ends. Germline loops: CDR1 MNHNY, CDR2 SVGAGI (reference sequence). The CDR3 DNA sequence: TGTGCCAGCAGTCCCCTCAGAGGACAAAAGAACACTGAAGCTTTCTTT. Translation gives CASSPLRGQKNTEAFF.

This clone was picked up a small number of times. This chain joins TRBV5-1 and TRBJ2-2; D might be TRBD2 (5 bases). Germline V lookup: CDR1 SGHRS, CDR2 YFSETQ. There are 15 residues in the CDR3. V was cut by 5 bases and J by 1 base, with 12 bases left in between. Here the CDR3 DNA reads TGCGCCAGCAGACTCTTGGGAGAGAACACCGGGGAGCTGTTTTTT. It codes for CASRLLGENTGELFF.

The chain recombines TRBV13 with TRBJ1-1, with a possible D match to TRBD1 (6 bases). The ends were cut back, 2 bases at V and 1 base at J, with 14 bases in the middle. The CDR3 spans 16 residues. In germline, CDR1 is PRHDT, CDR2 FYEKMQ (reference sequence). The CDR3 spells CASSLKRDTSNTEAFF. DNA for the CDR3: TGTGCCAGCAGCTTAAAACGGGACACCTCGAACACTGAAGCTTTCTTT.

The rearrangement joins TRBV6-5 to TRBJ1-2; D gene ambiguous. Trimming took 2 bases from V and 6 from J, leaving 7 bases between them. Germline V lookup: CDR1 MNHEY, CDR2 SVGAGI. This CDR3 spans 12 amino acids. For the CDR3, the DNA is TGTGCCAGCAGTTACGTCGGGGATGGCTACACCTTC. It is translated as CASSYVGDGYTF.

The V call is TRBV5-4, the J call TRBJ1-5; TRBD1 aligns across 10 bases. In germline, CDR1 is SGHNT, CDR2 YYREEE (reference sequence). The length of the CDR3 is 13 residues. J lost 7 bases, V lost 3 bases, and 1 base had no gene match. The CDR3 reads CASSSDRGQPQHF. CDR3 coding DNA: TGTGCCAGCAGCTCGGACAGGGGGCAGCCCCAGCATTTT.

The chain employs TRBV5-6 and TRBJ2-7, with a tentative D call TRBD2 (5 bases). The CDR3 consists of 13 residues. Germline lookup yields CDR1 SGHDT and CDR2 YYEEEE. With 0 bases removed from V and 6 bases from J, the gap between germline ends came to 10 bases. CDR3 amino acids: CASSLAGSVEQYF. The CDR3 region has the DNA TGTGCCAGCAGCTTGGCGGGGTCCGTCGAGCAGTACTTC.

The chain recombines TRBV28 with TRBJ2-6; the D is unclear. The CDR3 consists of 14 residues. The V and J ends lost 6 bases and 3 bases respectively, with 9 bases between them. Looked up from germline, CDR1 is MDHEN and CDR2 is SYDVKM. This CDR3 reads CASRVLRGANVLTF. The CDR3 nucleotides read TGTGCCAGCAGGGTCCTACGTGGGGCCAACGTCCTGACTTTC.

The J gene is TRBJ2-7, the V gene TRBV6-6; weak D call: TRBD1 (5 bases). Trimming took 2 bases from V and 0 from J, leaving 8 bases between them. The V gene's germline CDR1 is MNHNY and CDR2 SVGAGI (reference sequence). This CDR3 spans 14 amino acids. CDR3 sequence reads: CASSYETGSYEQYF. CDR3 DNA: TGTGCCAGCAGTTACGAAACAGGCTCCTACGAGCAGTACTTC.

The chain couples TRBV10-3 to TRBJ1-2; D unresolved. There are 12 residues in the CDR3. CDR1 is ENHRY and CDR2 is SYGVKD in the germline V gene. V dropped 5 bases and J dropped 8 bases, with 12 bases sitting between them. CDR3 bases: TGTGCCATCAGTTTCGACACTTCCGGCTACACCTTC. Translated: CAISFDTSGYTF.

The chain links TRBV7-3 to TRBJ2-7; 8 bases are a match to TRBD2. The CDR3 runs to 15 residues. The germline V gene encodes CDR1 SGHTA and CDR2 FQGTGA. Unmatched junction bases numbered 2, after V lost 1 base and J lost 0 bases. The CDR3 reads CASSLSGGTSYEQYF. The CDR3 DNA sequence: TGTGCCAGCAGCTTAAGCGGGGGGACCTCCTACGAGCAGTACTTC.

The chain recombines TRBV13 with TRBJ1-5; weak D call: TRBD1 (5 bases). Looked up from germline, CDR1 is PRHDT and CDR2 is FYEKMQ (reference sequence). CDR3 length: 15 residues. V lost 0 bases and J 0 bases, leaving 6 bases between the germline ends. CDR3 sequence reads: CASSLGGPSNQPQHF. The CDR3 DNA reads as TGTGCCAGCAGCTTAGGGGGGCCTAGCAATCAGCCCCAGCATTTT.

CDR3 nucleotide sequence: TGCGCCAGCAGCGTTCTTACAGGGGACACTGAAGCTTTCTTT. Translation: CASSVLTGDTEAFF. The chain links TRBV5-1 to TRBJ1-1; 7 bases fit TRBD1. Unmatched junction bases numbered 6, after V lost 4 bases and J lost 3 bases. From germline, CDR1 is SGHRS and CDR2 YFSETQ. The CDR3 length is 14 residues.

This chain connects TRBV25-1 to TRBJ2-1, with TRBD2 matching over 8 bases. J gave up 7 bases and V 3 bases, and 11 bases lay outside the gene matches. Per germline, CDR1 MGHDK and CDR2 SYGVNS. The CDR3 totals 16 residues. The CDR3: CASSDWVSGGENEQFF. The CDR3 DNA sequence: TGTGCCAGCAGTGACTGGGTGAGCGGGGGTGAAAATGAGCAGTTCTTC.

V usage is TRBV29-1 and J usage is TRBJ2-7; weak D call: TRBD1 (6 bases). V shed 6 bases and J shed 4 bases, with 16 bases lying between them. Germline V gene lookup returns CDR1 SQVTM and CDR2 ANQGSEA. This CDR3 spans 13 amino acids. The CDR3 DNA reads as TGCAGCGTGCACAAACAGGGTTTGTACGAGCAGTACTTC. It translates to CSVHKQGLYEQYF.

The J gene is TRBJ2-5, the V gene TRBV7-2; 8 bases map to TRBD1. CDR3 length equals 16 residues. After removal of 3 bases from V and 0 bases from J, the junction contained 6 bases not matched to a gene. CDR1 and CDR2 from the germline V gene are SGHTA and FQGNSA. CDR3 protein: CASSFLDRVNQETQYF. The CDR3 DNA follows: TGTGCCAGCAGCTTTCTGGACAGGGTCAACCAAGAGACCCAGTACTTC.

The chain employs TRBV9 and TRBJ2-2, with a weak D call TRBD1 (5 bases). From germline, CDR1 is SGDLS and CDR2 YYNGEE. V lost 4 bases and J lost 5, with 9 bases in between. The CDR3 is 13 amino acids. CDR3 DNA sequence: TGTGCCAGCAGCATCCAGGGTACCGGGGAGCTGTTTTTT. This sequence encodes CASSIQGTGELFF.

The rearrangement uses TRBV5-6 and TRBJ2-7; a possible D gene is TRBD1 (5 bases). The CDR3 is made up of 15 amino acids. The V gene lost 4 bases and the J gene lost 2 bases, with 16 bases spanning the gap. Germline V lookup: CDR1 SGHDT, CDR2 YYEEEE. The DNA of the CDR3 is TGTGCCAGCAGCACGGACATCGCGGAGACCTACGAGCAGTACTTC. It encodes CASSTDIAETYEQYF.

The chain has TRBV28 and TRBJ1-5; D gene uncertain. This CDR3 has 15 residues. The germline V gene encodes CDR1 MDHEN and CDR2 SYDVKM. Deletions cut 3 bases from V and 0 bases from J, with 9 bases between. DNA of the CDR3: TGTGCCAGCAGTTTTGGAGACGTTAGCAATCAGCCCCAGCATTTT. Translated: CASSFGDVSNQPQHF.

The chain links TRBV20-1 to TRBJ2-3, with 7 positions matching TRBD1. CDR1 is DFQATT, CDR2 SNEGSKA, per germline (reference sequence). This CDR3 contains 11 residues. V lost 6 bases, J lost 8 bases, and 5 bases stayed unmatched. The DNA for the CDR3 is TGCAGTGCAGAGAGGGACAGTACGCAGTATTTT. This sequence encodes CSAERDSTQYF.

The V call is TRBV9, the J call TRBJ1-1; TRBD1 matches 7 bases. The CDR3 is 15 amino acids. V lost 4 bases and J lost 2; bases outside the gene matches: 8. CDR1 is SGDLS, CDR2 YYNGEE, per germline. CDR3 loop: CASSSGDSLNTEAFF. Written as DNA, the CDR3 is TGTGCCAGCAGCTCCGGGGACAGTCTAAACACTGAAGCTTTCTTT.

The V and J genes are TRBV5-6 and TRBJ1-6; a weak D match, TRBD1 (6 bases). CDR1 SGHDT and CDR2 YYEEEE come from the germline V gene. The CDR3 is made up of 14 amino acids. V was cut by 0 bases and J by 13 bases, with 14 bases left in between. CDR3 sequence: CASSLGAGASPLHF. CDR3 sequence (DNA): TGTGCCAGCAGCTTGGGGGCGGGGGCCAGCCCCCTCCACTTT.

The chain carries TRBV28 and TRBJ1-5; 7 bases agree with TRBD1. After removal of 3 bases from V and 12 bases from J, the junction contained 8 bases not matched to a gene. The CDR3 sequence is 13 residues long. From germline, CDR1 is MDHEN and CDR2 SYDVKM. The DNA of the CDR3 is TGTGCCAGCAGTTTCCCCGGGACAGCTAGCCAGCATTTT. Protein: CASSFPGTASQHF.